This T cell receptor beta chain was recorded in a study of regulatory T cells in long-lasting Graves disease. Study-wide results and caveats: It was possible that the small sample size reduced accuracy. Persistent Graves' disease cases displayed lower TCR diversity than newly diagnosed ones.

This clonotype appeared a few times. Its antigen is currently unknown. Arm-PCR of CDR3 regions with iRepertoire HTBI primers generated TCR beta libraries. One entry per CDR3 protein, called by TCRdb with MiXCR from the multiplex PCR reads. In the table there are 600,000 to 800,000 distinct CDR3 sequences, about 32% of which are singletons. Time point indicated: persistent/refractory GD, antithyroid drugs over 5 years with positive TRAb. From PBMCs, RNA was extracted and then used to make the TCR library. One endocrinology department in Xi'an, China, was where patients came from. The sample in question was peripheral blood mononuclear cells (PBMCs), obtained when the disease was refractory, from a patient treated with antithyroid drugs. This TCR derives from a female donor with Graves disease.

The CDR3 DNA follows: TGCAGCGTTGACGCGACTAGCGGGTCGCGAGAGCAGTACTTC. Translation gives CSVDATSGSREQYF. The J gene is TRBJ2-7, the V gene TRBV29-1; 10 nucleotides agree with TRBD2. CDR3 length equals 14 residues. The V segment lost 3 bases and the J segment 7 bases; nucleotides outside the gene matches: 9. Germline V gene sequence: CDR1 SQVTM, CDR2 ANQGSEA.